A selection of T cell receptor beta chains follows, all from one sample in a study of cytomegalovirus exposure and HLA in healthy donors. Method: immunoSEQ multiplex PCR; TCRdb's copy keeps in-frame clones and lacks some. The sample has about 190,000 clones, roughly 80% seen once. The specimen sequenced was PBMCs. These receptors originate from a man aged 40-50 years in good health and CMV-seropositive. CDR3s include the opening cysteine and the closing phenylalanine or tryptophan. D genes are given only for firm matches. Size tells how often a clone was seen (once, few, many) or the class of an expanded clone, and some rows leave it out.

D	V	J	size	DNA	CDR3
NA	TRBV10-1	TRBJ1-5	few	TGCGCCAGCAGTGAGTCTGGGGAGGGTGGGCAGCCCCAGCATTTT	CASSESGEGGQPQHF
NA	TRBV10-1	TRBJ2-7	NA	TGCGCCAGTGGGGACTTTACCGACGAGCAGTACTTC	CASGDFTDEQYF
TRBD1	TRBV25-1	TRBJ2-2	NA	TGTGCCAGCAGGACAGGGGGAGGCACCGGGGAGCTGTTTTTT	CASRTGGGTGELFF
TRBD2	TRBV30	TRBJ2-5	NA	TGTGCCTGGAGTGTAGTGGCGGGGGGGGAGACCCAGTACTTC	CAWSVVAGGETQYF
NA	TRBV19	TRBJ1-1	NA	TGTGCCAGTAGTATTGGACAGCTGAACACTGAAGCTTTCTTT	CASSIGQLNTEAFF
TRBD2	TRBV5-1	TRBJ2-7	NA	TGCGCCAGCAGCCCTACCGGGGGGGGCCACTCCTACGAGCAGTACTTC	CASSPTGGGHSYEQYF
NA	TRBV19	TRBJ1-6	NA	TGTGCCAGTAGCAGGGAGGCTTATAATTCACCCCTCCACTTT	CASSREAYNSPLHF
NA	TRBV6-5	TRBJ1-2	NA	TGTGCCAGCAGAGTCGGGGGTGGCTACACCTTC	CASRVGGGYTF
TRBD1	TRBV4-1	TRBJ1-6	NA	TGCGCCAGCAGCCCCTATCCCCCGGGACAGGGGACTGGCAGGTCACCCCTCCACTTT	CASSPYPPGQGTGRSPLHF
TRBD1	TRBV11-2	TRBJ2-1	once	TGTGCCAGCAGGGACAGGGGACAATACTCCTACAATGAGCAGTTCTTC	CASRDRGQYSYNEQFF
TRBD1	TRBV27	TRBJ1-1	few	TGTGCCAGCAATCGACAGGGGAACACTGAAGCTTTCTTT	CASNRQGNTEAFF
NA	TRBV6-1	TRBJ2-4	NA	TGTGCCAGCAGTGTTGACAGGCCCCCGAACATTCAGTACTTC	CASSVDRPPNIQYF
NA	TRBV23-1	TRBJ1-4	NA	TGCGCCAGCAGTCACCGGGGGGTGGAGGAAAAACTGTTTTTT	CASSHRGVEEKLFF
NA	TRBV7-2	TRBJ1-1	NA	TGTGCCAGCAGCCCCCGACAGCTTATGAACACTGAAGCTTTCTTT	CASSPRQLMNTEAFF
TRBD1	TRBV13	TRBJ2-7	NA	TGTGCCAGCAGCTCAGGACAGGGGTATTTGGAGCAGTACTTC	CASSSGQGYLEQYF
NA	TRBV10-3	TRBJ1-5	NA	TGTGCCATGTACCCCTCCCGGGGCAATCAGCCCCAGCATTTT	CAMYPSRGNQPQHF
NA	TRBV27	TRBJ1-5	NA	TGTGCCAGCAGTTTAGCAGGTTATGATCAGCCCCAGCATTTT	CASSLAGYDQPQHF
NA	TRBV18	TRBJ1-2	NA	TGTGCCAGCTCACCCGACAGGACTCACTATGGCTACACCTTC	CASSPDRTHYGYTF
NA	TRBV28	TRBJ1-1	NA	TGTGCCAGCACTCCTTCTACCGGGTCGAACACTGAAGCTTTCTTT	CASTPSTGSNTEAFF
TRBD2	TRBV6-5	TRBJ2-7	once	TGTGCCAGCAGCCCGGGACTAGCGGGGGGCTACGAGCAGTACTTC	CASSPGLAGGYEQYF
NA	TRBV5-1	TRBJ2-7	few	TGCGCCAGCAGCTGGGACTTCTCCTACGAGCAGTACTTC	CASSWDFSYEQYF
TRBD1	TRBV4-1	TRBJ2-7	NA	TGCGCCAGCAGCCCAGTGGGACAGGGTAAATCCCACGAGCAGTACTTC	CASSPVGQGKSHEQYF
TRBD1	TRBV28	TRBJ2-2	NA	TGTGCCAGCCGCACGGACAGGGGATACACCGGGGAGCTGTTTTTT	CASRTDRGYTGELFF
NA	TRBV28	TRBJ1-4	NA	TGTGCCAGCAGCAGCCGGGGAAGGCATAATGAAAAACTGTTTTTT	CASSSRGRHNEKLFF
TRBD1	TRBV7-9	TRBJ2-2	NA	TGTGCCAGCAGCTTACGAGGGGGCGGTGGCGGGGAGCTGTTTTTT	CASSLRGGGGGELFF
NA	TRBV7-2	TRBJ2-2	NA	TGTGCCAGCAGTACACGCAGGGTAAACACCGGGGAGCTGTTTTTT	CASSTRRVNTGELFF
NA	TRBV19	TRBJ2-7	NA	TGTGCCAGTAGTATAGTCATTGCGAGGGAACAGAACTACGAGCAGTACTTC	CASSIVIAREQNYEQYF
TRBD2	TRBV10-2	TRBJ2-5	NA	TGCGCCACCGGACTAGCAGCTAAAGAGACCCAGTACTTC	CATGLAAKETQYF
NA	TRBV19	TRBJ1-5	NA	TGTGCCAGTAGTATCGGCAGGGTCCAGCCCCAGCATTTT	CASSIGRVQPQHF
TRBD1	TRBV29-1	TRBJ1-3	NA	TGCAGCGTCGCGGTGGGGCGACAGGGGCCTAATTCTGGAAACACCATATATTTT	CSVAVGRQGPNSGNTIYF
TRBD2	TRBV11-2	TRBJ2-7	NA	TGTGCCAGCAGCTTAGGACTAGCGGGGGGCGAGCAGTACTTC	CASSLGLAGGEQYF
TRBD1	TRBV5-1	TRBJ1-3	NA	TGCGCCAGCAGCCGGGGGACAGGGACATCCCTCGGAAACACCATATATTTT	CASSRGTGTSLGNTIYF
NA	TRBV4-1	TRBJ2-7	few	TGCGCCAGCAGCCGAGTGGGGGACACTACCTTCGAGCAGTACTTC	CASSRVGDTTFEQYF
TRBD2	TRBV4-3	TRBJ2-3	NA	TGCGCCAGCAGCCAAGATTACGGACTAGCGGGGGCTGCTTCTAGCACAGATACGCAGTATTTT	CASSQDYGLAGAASSTDTQYF
TRBD2	TRBV6-4	TRBJ2-2	NA	TGTGCCAGCAGTGACGCCCCGGGACTAGCGGGGGTCGTAAACACCGGGGAGCTGTTTTTT	CASSDAPGLAGVVNTGELFF
NA	TRBV18	TRBJ1-6	NA	TGTGCCAGCTCACCCCTTCCCAATTCACCCCTCCACTTT	CASSPLPNSPLHF
TRBD1	TRBV7-2	TRBJ1-6	NA	TGTGCCAGCAGGGGAGACAGGGCCTATAATTCACCCCTCCACTTT	CASRGDRAYNSPLHF
NA	TRBV7-9	TRBJ2-7	few	TGTGCCAGCAGCCTCTACGTGGGGGCGCAGTACCCCTACGAGCAGTACTTC	CASSLYVGAQYPYEQYF
TRBD1	TRBV6-1	TRBJ1-2	NA	TGTGCCAGCATTCGGACAGGGGGCCTTGAAGGCTACACCTTC	CASIRTGGLEGYTF
NA	TRBV27	TRBJ2-7	NA	TGTGCCAGCAGTTTATCCCGGCAGGGCACCTCCTACGAGCAGTACTTC	CASSLSRQGTSYEQYF
NA	TRBV7-9	TRBJ1-1	NA	TGTGCCAACAGATCCAGGAACACTGAAGCTTTCTTT	CANRSRNTEAFF
NA	TRBV15	TRBJ2-7	NA	TGTGCCACCAGCAGAGACCTCTACGAGCAGTACTTC	CATSRDLYEQYF
NA	TRBV9	TRBJ2-1	NA	TGTGCCAGCAGCGTCGGTCGGTCACAGTACACCTACAATGAGCAGTTCTTC	CASSVGRSQYTYNEQFF
NA	TRBV6-1	TRBJ2-5	NA	TGTGCCAGCCAAGCGGGCCAAGAGACCCAGTACTTC	CASQAGQETQYF
NA	TRBV9	TRBJ2-2	NA	TGTGCCAGCGCCCTTGGGCCTCCCCCAACGGTCGGGGAGCTGTTTTTT	CASALGPPPTVGELFF
TRBD1	TRBV5-1	TRBJ1-1	NA	TGCGCCAGCAGCTTGGTAGGGACAGGGAACACTGAAGCTTTCTTT	CASSLVGTGNTEAFF
NA	TRBV2	TRBJ1-5	few	TGTGCCAGCAGTGAAGTCGGGAATAGCAATCAGCCCCAGCATTTT	CASSEVGNSNQPQHF
TRBD1	TRBV27	TRBJ2-3	NA	TGTGCCAGCAGTGCCAACAGGGGCTCTGGATCCTCAGATACGCAGTATTTT	CASSANRGSGSSDTQYF
NA	TRBV2	TRBJ2-7	NA	TGTGCCAGCCGCGGGTTCGAGCAGTACTTC	CASRGFEQYF
NA	TRBV19	TRBJ2-2	once	TGTGCCAGTATAACCCGCGCGAACACCGGGGAGCTGTTTTTT	CASITRANTGELFF
TRBD1	TRBV7-9	TRBJ1-2	NA	TGTGCCAGCAACTACGTGACAGGGATAGCTAACTATGGCTACACCTTC	CASNYVTGIANYGYTF
TRBD1	TRBV28	TRBJ1-2	NA	TGTGCCAGCAGTTCAGGACAGGGGGTTGTCTATGGCTACACCTTC	CASSSGQGVVYGYTF
NA	TRBV19	TRBJ1-3	NA	TGTGCCAGTACCGCCTTACAGGGCCCTGGAAACACCATATATTTT	CASTALQGPGNTIYF
NA	TRBV4-1	TRBJ1-1	NA	TGCGCCAGCAGCCCAGCCCCAGGGTTGAACACTGAAGCTTTCTTT	CASSPAPGLNTEAFF
NA	TRBV7-3	TRBJ2-1	NA	TGTGCCAGCAGCCCCGGGAATGCGGCCAATGAGCAGTTCTTC	CASSPGNAANEQFF
TRBD1	TRBV19	TRBJ1-6	NA	TGTGCCAGTAGTATAAGAGGACAGGGAGTGTCACCCCTCCACTTT	CASSIRGQGVSPLHF
TRBD2	TRBV10-3	TRBJ2-3	NA	TGTGCCATCAGTGGGCTACTAGCGGGCCGCACAGATACGCAGTATTTT	CAISGLLAGRTDTQYF
NA	TRBV7-3	TRBJ2-7	once	TGTGCCAGCAGCCCCTCACCTGTGGGGCGGCAGAGCACCTACGAGCAGTACTTC	CASSPSPVGRQSTYEQYF
TRBD2	TRBV6-6	TRBJ2-3	NA	TGTGCCAGCAGTTGGCGGGGGGGCGGGGTAGATACGCAGTATTTT	CASSWRGGGVDTQYF